This is a list of T cell receptor beta chains from one sample in a study of metastatic and nonmetastatic thyroid tumors. TCRdb ran MiXCR on the PCR reads. The sample holds about 40,000 clones, approximately 10% seen once. Sequencing was carried out using blood. Every receptor here comes from a female donor with papillary thyroid cancer or a benign thyroid nodule (not recorded which). Some clones in this sample may be carry-over from other donors' samples. Each CDR3 is given with its conserved first and last residue. D genes are given only for firm matches. Clone size appears in some rows only: once, few, many, or a class for an expanded clone.

d_call j_call clone_size v_call cdr3_aa cdr3_nt
TRBD2 TRBJ2-3 many TRBV27 CASSPLGGADTQYF TGTGCCAGCAGTCCCCTCGGGGGGGCTGATACGCAGTATTTT
NA TRBJ2-1 once TRBV11-2 CASSLVCWGLDNEQFF TGTGCCAGCAGCTTAGTGTGCTGGGGGTTGGACAATGAGCAGTTCTTC
TRBD2 TRBJ2-7 NA TRBV20-1 CSARSPAGVVEQYF TGCAGTGCTAGATCTCCGGCGGGAGTAGTCGAGCAGTACTTC
TRBD2 TRBJ2-7 many TRBV6-1 CASPRKAGDAYEQYF TGTGCCAGCCCCAGAAAAGCGGGAGACGCCTACGAGCAGTACTTC
NA TRBJ2-1 many TRBV28 CASSFGGDNEQFF TGTGCCAGCAGTTTCGGTGGGGACAATGAGCAGTTCTTC
NA TRBJ2-1 many TRBV24-1 CATSVGSSYNEQFF TGTGCCACCAGTGTGGGGAGCTCCTACAATGAGCAGTTCTTC
TRBD1 TRBJ2-7 many TRBV28 CASSYRGLFEQYF TGTGCCAGCAGTTACAGGGGGCTTTTCGAGCAGTACTTC
NA TRBJ1-5 many TRBV18 CASSPPGYSNQPQHF TGTGCCAGCTCACCACCGGGGTATAGCAATCAGCCCCAGCATTTT
NA TRBJ2-7 many TRBV27 CASRKGTSVYEQYF TGTGCCAGCAGAAAAGGGACATCCGTCTACGAGCAGTACTTC
NA TRBJ2-3 many TRBV27 CASSSMRVDTQYF TGTGCCAGCAGTTCAATGAGGGTAGATACGCAGTATTTT
TRBD2 TRBJ2-1 many TRBV19 CASSIDRLAGVGNEQFF TGTGCCAGTAGTATAGATCGACTAGCGGGAGTGGGAAATGAGCAGTTCTTC
NA TRBJ2-5 many TRBV5-1 CASSFNSQETQYF TGCGCCAGCAGCTTCAATTCCCAAGAGACCCAGTACTTC
NA TRBJ2-7 few TRBV6-1 CASIPTRGHLEQYF TGTGCCAGCATCCCAACCAGGGGTCATCTCGAGCAGTACTTC
NA TRBJ1-1 medium-sized TRBV28 CASSWNPTEAFF TGTGCCAGCAGTTGGAACCCCACTGAAGCTTTCTTT
TRBD2 TRBJ2-1 many TRBV25-1 CATQGAGGTEQFF TGTGCCACCCAGGGAGCGGGAGGGACTGAGCAGTTCTTC
NA TRBJ2-5 many TRBV25-1 CASSARDSQETQYF TGTGCCAGCAGTGCCCGGGACTCACAAGAGACCCAGTACTTC
NA TRBJ2-3 many TRBV6-1 CASSEARTPSTDTQYF TGTGCCAGCAGTGAAGCAAGGACGCCTAGCACAGATACGCAGTATTTT
NA TRBJ2-3 NA TRBV9 CASSVEYGRGTDTQYF TGTGCCAGCAGCGTAGAATACGGGAGAGGAACAGATACGCAGTATTTT
NA TRBJ1-4 NA TRBV4-1 CASSQVTPSGFWAANEKLFF TGCGCCAGCAGCCAAGTTACCCCAAGCGGTTTTTGGGCAGCAAATGAAAAACTGTTTTTT
NA TRBJ2-4 many TRBV5-1 CASSSFRSEDIQYF TGCGCCAGCAGCTCCTTCCGGAGCGAAGACATTCAGTACTTC
NA TRBJ1-3 many TRBV4-1 CASSQVLQDGGNTIYF TGCGCCAGCAGCCAAGTGCTTCAGGACGGGGGAAACACCATATATTTT
NA TRBJ1-3 NA TRBV20-1 CSAGRGGPQDTSGNTIYF TGCAGTGCTGGGCGGGGGGGTCCACAAGACACCTCTGGAAACACCATATATTTT